This T cell receptor beta chain was captured in a study of CD8+CD57+ T cells in acquired aplastic anemia (dated by TCRdb to about 2018). For context, the study as a whole: A mean of approximately 2.9 ug of DNA, ranging from about 0.17 to 30 ug, was extracted from sorted CD4+ and CD8+ cells. Healthy donor samples averaged roughly 9.8 million reads for CD4+ and roughly 12 million for CD8+ cells.

The study at large found these results: Around 27 CD8+ CDR3 sequences were found in both patients and controls but appeared to be highly expressed in patients and within the immunodominant clones of the patients. No significant difference in CD8+ Simpson's diversity was found between patients and healthy controls (P=0.060).

On this clonotype: No cognate antigen has been identified for it. No quality values exist for individual bases; no much larger clone is one base distant.

In this study, sorted CD4+ and CD8+ T cells from the blood of healthy subjects and of severe aplastic anemia patients had their TCR repertoires deep-sequenced. Ficoll-Paque density gradient centrifugation was used to isolate peripheral blood mononuclear cells. Before DNA extraction, CD4+ and CD8+ T cells were sorted by FACS or by magnetic beads. V and J are truncated by 9 bases and 2 bases respectively, leaving an intervening sequence of 23 bases. Sequences LNHDA (CDR1) and SQIVND (CDR2) are obtained from the germline V gene (reference sequence). The CDR3 numbers 16 residues from cysteine through phenylalanine. Only CDR3 DNA is held: 48 bases, read in frame from base 1. Genomic DNA served as template for TCR beta VDJ combination and CDR3 sequence profiling. An Illumina HiSeq 2000 was used for TCR repertoire sequencing. Concerning the study's data processing: TRBV/TRBJ rearrangement plots, CDR3 size and DJ length profiles, and Simpson's diversity index were used to assess repertoires. The most abundant DNA sequence in the deep sequencing data was defined as the immunodominant clone. CDR3 amino acid sequences were screened for sharing across subjects and were compared with published repertoires and the VDJdb database. TCRdb reprocessing: public reads trimmed at Q25 with fastp, clones called with MiXCR, in-frame beta chains kept. CDR3 protein duplicates are merged, each entry listing the most common genes and DNA. In this record, the V and J calls reflect TCRdb's handling and not the investigators' own analysis. This sample is represented by about 150,000 distinct CDR3 sequences; roughly two fifths of them were singletons. More than 7% of the sample goes to the ten largest clones.

The TCR sequence derives from a human donor in good health, serving as a control. The chain is assembled from TRBV19 and TRBJ2-7; the D element might be TRBD1 or TRBD2, as each aligns at 6 bases. The material sequenced was sorted CD4+, CD8+, or CD8+CD57+ T cells (not recorded which) from PBMCs. The CDR3 region: CASRQAGHGQPYEQYF. The sequence in DNA is TGTGCCAGCCGGCAAGCGGGTCATGGACAGCCCTACGAGCAGTACTTC.